The 6 T cell receptor beta chains listed next were all sequenced from one sample in a study of T cells after yellow fever vaccination. Using its own MiXCR run on the 5' RACE reads, TCRdb lists one record per CDR3 protein. The repertoire holds roughly 160,000 distinct CDR3 sequences, approximately 9.9% seen once, with approximately 35% in the top ten. Sample: CD8+ T cells sorted from PBMCs, taken 45 days after the yellow fever booster vaccination. All receptors derive from a young man who received the YFV17D yellow fever vaccine.

The chain carries TRBV4-1 and TRBJ1-6; no clear D. The V end was cut by 1 base, the J end by 9 bases, with 16 bases between. Germline-derived CDR1 and CDR2 are MGHRA and YSYEKL. CDR3 length: 16 amino acids. The CDR3 DNA reads as TGCGCCAGCAGCCAAGGTCCCAACAGTCCCGGTTCACCCCTCCACTTT. Translated: CASSQGPNSPGSPLHF.

This clonotype turned up a few times. V is TRBV3-1 and J is TRBJ1-1; D is undetermined. The CDR3 spans 14 residues. The germline V gene has CDR1 LGHDT and CDR2 YNNKEL (reference sequence). Trimming stripped 8 bases from V and 5 bases from J, with 18 bases between. This CDR3 is CASSIGVFVTEAFF. The CDR3 coding sequence is TGTGCCAGCTCGATCGGCGTCTTTGTGACTGAAGCTTTCTTT.

This clonotype turned up a few times. The V call is TRBV3-1, the J call TRBJ2-2; tentative D call: TRBD2 (6 bases). The germline V and J ends were trimmed by 4 bases and 7 bases, with 19 bases remaining between them. Germline V gives CDR1 LGHDT, CDR2 YNNKEL (reference sequence). There are 16 residues in the CDR3. The CDR3 loop is CASSPVGAGKGGELFF. The CDR3, as DNA: TGTGCCAGCAGCCCCGTAGGAGCGGGTAAAGGCGGGGAGCTGTTTTTT.

This clonotype was seen once. The chain has TRBV5-1 and TRBJ1-5; 12 bases line up with TRBD1. The CDR3 sequence is 16 residues long. J lost 8 bases, V lost 0 bases, and 6 bases had no gene match. CDR1 SGHRS and CDR2 YFSETQ come from the germline V gene. In DNA, the CDR3 is TGCGCCAGCAGCTTGGAGGGGACAGGGGGCGCGGAGCCCCAGCATTTT. It codes for CASSLEGTGGAEPQHF.

V gene TRBV4-3 combines with J gene TRBJ1-2; D is perhaps TRBD1 (5 bases). The germline gives CDR1 LGHNA, CDR2 YSLEER. Between the trimmed V and J ends, which lost 1 base and 7 bases, there was a span of 13 bases. The CDR3 runs to 14 residues. CDR3 protein: CASSQVSGHGGYTF. Written as DNA, the CDR3 is TGCGCCAGCAGCCAAGTATCAGGGCATGGTGGCTACACCTTC.

The CDR3 coding sequence is TGTGCCAGCAGTGAACCCGGGAGGCATACGCAGTATTTT. Translating it yields CASSEPGRHTQYF. The chain has TRBV25-1 and TRBJ2-3; TRBD2 aligns across 7 bases. Germline CDR1 MGHDK, CDR2 SYGVNS. The ends lost 2 bases at V and 7 bases at J; junction bases unmatched: 3. The CDR3 consists of 13 residues.